A selection of T cell receptor beta chains follows, all from one sample in a study of shared clonotypes between healthy human individuals. Using immunoSEQ multiplex PCR, the repertoire was profiled, and TCRdb retains in-frame clones only, with some absent. The sample yields roughly 1,500,000 clones, roughly 98.5% seen once. The sequenced sample consisted of naive CD4+ T cells sorted from blood. The origin of the receptors is a man younger than 40 in good health. CDR3s include the opening cysteine and the closing phenylalanine or tryptophan. Fields, in order: V gene, J gene, D gene, CDR3 protein. The D gene is left open where the match is weak.

v_call: TRBV5-1
j_call: TRBJ1-4
d_call: NA
cdr3_aa: CASSLAQGNEKLFF

v_call: TRBV27
j_call: TRBJ1-5
d_call: NA
cdr3_aa: CASSLDYYNQPQHF

v_call: TRBV28
j_call: TRBJ2-7
d_call: TRBD2
cdr3_aa: CASSGLGPLQQYF

v_call: TRBV7-2
j_call: TRBJ2-7
d_call: TRBD1
cdr3_aa: CASNLGQGVYEQYF

v_call: TRBV7-9
j_call: TRBJ1-5
d_call: NA
cdr3_aa: CASSLGRGNQPQHF

v_call: TRBV9
j_call: TRBJ1-5
d_call: NA
cdr3_aa: CASSVDTGPRPQHF

v_call: TRBV10-2
j_call: TRBJ2-6
d_call: NA
cdr3_aa: CASRQSSGANVLTF

v_call: TRBV5-1
j_call: TRBJ2-7
d_call: NA
cdr3_aa: CASSLDHPYEQYF

v_call: TRBV28
j_call: TRBJ2-4
d_call: TRBD2
cdr3_aa: CASSLPGTSGSKAKNIQYF

v_call: TRBV10-3
j_call: TRBJ2-1
d_call: NA
cdr3_aa: CAIGGSAPTNNEQFF

v_call: TRBV6-1
j_call: TRBJ2-1
d_call: NA
cdr3_aa: CASSLAHHSNEQFF

v_call: TRBV6-1
j_call: TRBJ2-3
d_call: TRBD1
cdr3_aa: CASSGQGSGTDTQYF